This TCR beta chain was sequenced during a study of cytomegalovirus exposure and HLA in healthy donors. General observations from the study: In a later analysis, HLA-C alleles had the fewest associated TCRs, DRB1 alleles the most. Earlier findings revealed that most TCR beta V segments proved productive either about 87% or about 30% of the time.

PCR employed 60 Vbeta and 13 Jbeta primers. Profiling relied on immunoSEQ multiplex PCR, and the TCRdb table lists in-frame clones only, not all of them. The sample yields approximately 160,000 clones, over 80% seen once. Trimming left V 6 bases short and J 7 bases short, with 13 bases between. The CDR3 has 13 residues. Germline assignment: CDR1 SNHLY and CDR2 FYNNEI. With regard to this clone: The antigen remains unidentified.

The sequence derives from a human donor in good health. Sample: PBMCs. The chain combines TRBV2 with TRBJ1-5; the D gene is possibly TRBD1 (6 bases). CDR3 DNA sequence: TGTGCCAGCAGAAGATCAGGGGACCAGCCCCAGCATTTT. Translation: CASRRSGDQPQHF.